The 28 T cell receptor beta chains presented below share a single source sample, sequenced in a study of regulatory T cells in long-lasting Graves disease. Through Arm-PCR of CDR3 regions and iRepertoire HTBI primers, TCR beta libraries were built. Using its own MiXCR run on the multiplex PCR reads, TCRdb lists one record per CDR3 protein. The repertoire holds 350,000 to 550,000 distinct CDR3 sequences, with roughly 17% as singletons. Time point indicated: newly diagnosed GD, antithyroid drugs for less than 3 months. PBMC RNA was the source of the TCR library. This same sample was also part of a study on T cells in Graves' hyperthyroidism and ophthalmopathy.

This sample comprised peripheral blood mononuclear cells (PBMCs), obtained at new diagnosis, from a patient treated with antithyroid drugs. The receptors stem from a woman aged 18-30 years with Graves disease.

Notes on this clonotype: Just one base apart from a much larger clone, this may be a read error. The rearrangement joins TRBV11-2 to TRBJ2-7; 8 bases are a match to TRBD1. CDR1 is SGHAT and CDR2 is FQNNGV in the germline V gene. This CDR3 spans 15 amino acids. With V trimmed by 5 bases and J by 4 bases, 10 bases remained unmatched. CDR3 protein: CASSQGWTGIYEQYF. DNA of the CDR3: TGTGCCAGCAGCCAGGGGTGGACAGGGATATACGAGCAGTACTTC.

This clonotype was recorded many times. The V gene is TRBV28, the J gene TRBJ1-6; no definite D call. This CDR3 comprises 15 residues. Germline loops: CDR1 MDHEN, CDR2 SYDVKM. Between the trimmed V and J ends, which lost 6 bases and 9 bases, there was a span of 18 bases. CDR3 sequence reads: CASRDSVGSGSPLHF. Written as DNA, the CDR3 is TGTGCCAGCAGAGACTCAGTTGGGAGCGGTTCACCCCTCCACTTT.

This clonotype was recorded many times. This rearrangement joins TRBV7-3 to TRBJ2-1, with D possibly TRBD2 on 5 matching bases. The germline V gene encodes CDR1 SGHTA and CDR2 FQGTGA. The ends were cut back, 5 bases at V and 5 bases at J, with 16 bases in the middle. The CDR3 contains 15 residues. CDR3 sequence reads: CASSGSAEGHNEQFF. CDR3 in DNA: TGTGCCAGCAGCGGGAGCGCCGAAGGGCACAATGAGCAGTTCTTC.

This clonotype was detected many times. The chain has TRBV6-1 and TRBJ2-3, with no clear D. CDR3 size: 16 residues. Trimming removed 8 bases from V and 0 bases from J, with 18 bases in between. In germline, CDR1 is MNHNS, CDR2 SASEGT. This CDR3 is CASQRYILDSTDTQYF. As DNA, the CDR3 is TGTGCCAGCCAGCGATATATTCTGGACAGCACAGATACGCAGTATTTT.

In this sample, this clonotype turned up many times. CDR3 in amino acids: CAIPGLAGNEQFF. The CDR3 region has the DNA TGTGCCATTCCGGGACTAGCGGGAAATGAGCAGTTCTTC. The V call is TRBV28, the J call TRBJ2-1; 13 bases align to TRBD2. The CDR3 sequence is 13 residues long. V gave up 10 bases and J gave up 7 bases; unmatched junction bases: 4. Looked up from germline, CDR1 is MDHEN and CDR2 is SYDVKM.

V gene TRBV29-1 combines with J gene TRBJ2-7; 7 nucleotides match TRBD2. V gave up 7 bases and J gave up 7 bases; unmatched junction bases: 13. The germline gives CDR1 SQVTM, CDR2 ANQGSEA. CDR3 length: 13 amino acids. In DNA, the CDR3 is TGCAGCGGATTAAGGACATGGGGGGGGGAGCAGTACTTC. The encoded protein is CSGLRTWGGEQYF.

The J gene is TRBJ2-1, the V gene TRBV19, with 7 bases aligning to TRBD2. CDR3 length equals 15 residues. J was trimmed by 6 bases and V by 3 bases; bases with no gene match: 8. Germline CDR1 reads LNHDA; CDR2 reads SQIVND (reference sequence). The CDR3 sequence: CASSIPGVAGNEQFF. Written as DNA, the CDR3 is TGTGCCAGTAGTATTCCCGGGGTAGCGGGCAATGAGCAGTTCTTC. The full variable domain, its missing parts supplied by reference TRBV19 and TRBJ2-1, is DGGITQSPKYLFRKEGQNVTLSCEQNLNHDAMYWYRQDPGQGLRLIYYSQIVNDFQKGDIAEGYSVSREKKESFPLTVTSAQKNPTAFYLCASSIPGVAGNEQFFGPGTRLTVL.

Only a few counts were recorded for this clonotype. The DNA of the CDR3 is TGTGCCAGTAGGGCTTCGGGCAAGAACACTGAAGCTTTCTTT. This gives the protein CASRASGKNTEAFF. V is TRBV19 and J is TRBJ1-1; no clear D gene. V lost 6 bases, J lost 1 base, and 12 bases lay in between. This CDR3 comprises 14 residues. Germline V gene lookup returns CDR1 LNHDA and CDR2 SQIVND (reference sequence).

This clonotype was detected ten times or more. The chain links TRBV3-1 to TRBJ2-1; no firm D call. Looked up from germline, CDR1 is LGHDT and CDR2 is YNNKEL (reference sequence). The CDR3 loop spans 16 amino acids. The V gene lost 0 bases and the J gene lost 8 bases, with 17 bases spanning the gap. CDR3 nucleotides: TGTGCCAGCAGCCAAGATACGGACCCGGCGGCGTATGAGCAGTTCTTC. It codes for CASSQDTDPAAYEQFF.

This clonotype has ten or more counts. One end of the junction is discordant with germline, which a read error may explain. This chain joins TRBV6-1 and TRBJ2-7; 9 positions agree with TRBD2. Germline lookup yields CDR1 MNHNS and CDR2 SASEGT. This CDR3 is 11 amino acids long. In DNA, the CDR3 is TGTGCCAGCAGTGAGACTAGCGGAGCGATCTTC. It specifies CASSETSGAIF.

This clonotype was seen more than once but under ten times. The chain carries TRBV4-1 and TRBJ1-5; 7 bases fit TRBD1. The CDR3 is 18 amino acids. The ends lost 0 bases at V and 1 base at J; junction bases unmatched: 9. Germline loops: CDR1 MGHRA, CDR2 YSYEKL. The CDR3: CASSQDLGQWISNQPQHF. The CDR3 coding sequence is TGCGCCAGCAGCCAAGATTTGGGACAGTGGATAAGCAATCAGCCCCAGCATTTT.

V gene TRBV10-1 combines with J gene TRBJ2-5; D possibly corresponds to TRBD2 (7 bases). Germline V gives CDR1 WNHNN, CDR2 SYGVQD (reference sequence). The CDR3 is 18 residues long. V lost 6 bases, J lost 1 base, and 24 bases lay in between. In DNA form, the CDR3 reads TGCGCCAGCAGCTCCGGGACTACCGATTCAGGGGTCCAAGAGACCCAGTACTTC. Amino acid sequence: CASSSGTTDSGVQETQYF.

This clonotype turned up a few times. The chain carries TRBV20-1 and TRBJ1-3; 7 bases map to TRBD1. CDR1 is DFQATT, CDR2 SNEGSKA, per germline (reference sequence). The CDR3 runs 16 residues. Trimming took 6 bases from V and 3 from J; bases not matched to a gene: 14. The CDR3 region has the DNA TGCAGTGCCAGCCCCCACGACAGGGTAGTTGGAAACACCATATATTTT. It is translated as CSASPHDRVVGNTIYF.

This clonotype was seen only a few times. This chain joins TRBV25-1 and TRBJ2-7; D might be TRBD1 (5 bases). Germline V gene sequence: CDR1 MGHDK, CDR2 SYGVNS. This CDR3 contains 14 residues. Trimming removed 2 bases from V and 3 bases from J, with 11 bases in between. Here the CDR3 DNA reads TGTGCCAGCAGTGAAGCAGGGTCCCTCTACGAGCAGTACTTC. Translation: CASSEAGSLYEQYF.

This clonotype was detected many times. The chain employs TRBV2 and TRBJ1-1; TRBD1 matches at 7 bases. The germline gives CDR1 SNHLY, CDR2 FYNNEI. The CDR3 extends over 14 amino acids. V shed 6 bases, J shed 1 base, and the junction held 5 bases outside the gene matches. In DNA, the CDR3 is TGTGCCAGCAGGCTAGACAGGGAGAACACTGAAGCTTTCTTT. Translated, it gives CASRLDRENTEAFF.

The rearrangement joins TRBV27 to TRBJ2-1; TRBD2 matches 12 bases. The CDR3 has 16 residues. The germline CDR1 and CDR2 sequences are MNHEY and SMNVEV (reference sequence). The V gene end was trimmed by 6 bases and the J gene end by 5 bases; junction bases not matched to a gene: 8. The CDR3 loop is CASSLLAGGGHNEQFF. CDR3 bases: TGTGCCAGCAGCTTACTAGCGGGAGGAGGCCACAATGAGCAGTTCTTC.

In this sample, this clonotype turned up a few times. Here the CDR3 DNA reads TGCAGTGCTCTACAGGGGGCGGGAAACACTGAAGCTTTCTTT. It codes for CSALQGAGNTEAFF. The rearrangement joins TRBV20-1 to TRBJ1-1; 9 bases are a match to TRBD1. Germline CDR1 is DFQATT and CDR2 is SNEGSKA (reference sequence). The CDR3 loop spans 14 amino acids. V dropped 5 bases and J dropped 2; count of bases not matched to a gene: 6.

This clonotype was counted many times. V usage is TRBV6-5 and J usage is TRBJ1-1; D uncertain. The V end lost 2 bases, the J end lost 1 base, and 5 bases lay between the germline ends. CDR3 size: 13 residues. The germline CDR1 and CDR2 sequences are MNHEY and SVGAGI. For the CDR3, the DNA is TGTGCCAGCAGTTACGGGCCGAACACTGAAGCTTTCTTT. Its protein is CASSYGPNTEAFF.

This clonotype was detected many times. CDR3 region: CASSLWSGYQPQHF. CDR3 DNA sequence: TGTGCCAGCAGTTTATGGTCAGGGTATCAGCCCCAGCATTTT. This chain links TRBV28 with TRBJ1-5, with D perhaps TRBD1 (5 bases). The V end was cut by 0 bases, the J end by 5 bases, with 8 bases between. CDR3 size: 14 residues. Germline V gene lookup returns CDR1 MDHEN and CDR2 SYDVKM.

This clonotype was seen only a few times. The rearrangement uses TRBV4-3 and TRBJ2-1; 7 nucleotides line up with TRBD1. The CDR3 length is 14 residues. V dropped 2 bases and J dropped 8; count of bases not matched to a gene: 6. Germline V lookup: CDR1 LGHNA, CDR2 YSLEER. DNA for the CDR3: TGCGCCAGCAGCCAAAACAGGGGTAGGGATGAGCAGTTCTTC. This codes for CASSQNRGRDEQFF.

At least ten counts were recorded for this clonotype. V gene TRBV9 combines with J gene TRBJ2-1, with a tentative D call TRBD2 (5 bases). CDR3 length: 16 amino acids. Trimming stripped 0 bases from V and 2 bases from J, with 12 bases between. Germline CDR1 SGDLS, CDR2 YYNGEE. The CDR3 DNA is TGTGCCAGCAGCGTAGTTCCGGGATTTGCCTACAATGAGCAGTTCTTC. Translating gives CASSVVPGFAYNEQFF.

The rearrangement uses TRBV6-5 and TRBJ1-2; D remains ambiguous. Trimming took off 0 bases at V and 5 bases at J, with 10 bases between the two ends. CDR1 is MNHEY, CDR2 SVGAGI, per germline. CDR3 length: 14 residues. The CDR3 sequence: CASSYSPVGYGYTF. CDR3 bases: TGTGCCAGCAGTTACTCTCCGGTGGGTTATGGCTACACCTTC.

The genes are TRBV7-9 and TRBJ2-7, with 8 bases fitting TRBD2. Germline V gene data show CDR1 as SEHNR and CDR2 as FQNEAQ (reference sequence). The CDR3 has 15 amino acids. After removal of 5 bases from V and 5 bases from J, the junction contained 11 bases not matched to a gene. This chain's CDR3 is CASSTYSGVENEQYF. For the CDR3, the DNA is TGTGCCAGCAGCACGTATAGCGGGGTGGAGAACGAGCAGTACTTC.

This clonotype was seen many times. The chain links TRBV6-1 to TRBJ2-1; D gene ambiguous. CDR1 and CDR2 from the germline V gene are MNHNS and SASEGT. The CDR3 consists of 15 residues. V shed 3 bases and J shed 0 bases, with 9 bases lying between them. The CDR3 bases are TGTGCCAGCAGTGACCGCTTGAGCTCCTACAATGAGCAGTTCTTC. Residues: CASSDRLSSYNEQFF.

This clonotype showed up many times. This rearrangement joins TRBV18 to TRBJ2-5; TRBD1 aligns across 9 bases. J lost 2 bases, V lost 4 bases, and 8 bases had no gene match. Germline V gene lookup returns CDR1 KGHSH and CDR2 LQKENI. There are 16 residues in the CDR3. CDR3 sequence: CASSRKGDRVQETQYF. As DNA, the CDR3 is TGTGCCAGCTCACGGAAGGGGGACAGGGTTCAAGAGACCCAGTACTTC.

A word on this clonotype: One end of the junction does not line up with germline, which may come from a read error. V gene TRBV6-2 or TRBV6-3 combines with J gene TRBJ2-7; 8 bases are shared with TRBD2. There are 15 residues in the CDR3. Germline CDR1 and CDR2: MNHEY and SVGEGT. CDR3 in DNA: TGTGCCAGCAGCTACTCGGGAGGGTTATCCTACGAGCAGTACTTC. Translation gives CASSYSGGLSYEQYF.

This clonotype was detected ten times or more. The chain uses TRBV7-2 and TRBJ2-5; tentative D call: TRBD1 (6 bases). Between the trimmed V and J ends, which lost 11 bases and 5 bases, there was a span of 15 bases. This CDR3 region has 12 residues. CDR1 is SGHTA, CDR2 FQGNSA, per germline. CDR3 in DNA: TGTGCCGAAACACAGGGTGGTGAGACCCAGTACTTC. It is translated as CAETQGGETQYF.

This chain links TRBV5-5 with TRBJ2-2; 9 bases are shared with TRBD1. Germline trimming cut 1 base from V and 5 bases from J; bases unmatched to any gene: 3. Germline V gene data show CDR1 as SGHKS and CDR2 as YYEKEE (reference sequence). This CDR3 spans 15 amino acids. The CDR3 bases are TGTGCCAGCAGCTTGACAGGGGGCGGTACCGGGGAGCTGTTTTTT. This codes for CASSLTGGGTGELFF.